The present T cell receptor (beta chain) was sequenced within a study of radiotherapy plus CTLA-4 blockade in lung cancer. Whole-study context: Objective responses were seen in 18% of patients, disease control in around 30%. Whole-study findings and limits: It was early blood T cell clone dynamics, with interferon-beta, that reportedly best predicted response.

Sequencing used immunoSEQ multiplex PCR; TCRdb keeps in-frame clones, though not all of them. The sample contains roughly 97,000 clones, around 74% of which appear only once. Focal radiation plus CTLA-4 blockade with ipilimumab was administered to patients who had chemo-refractory metastatic non-small-cell lung cancer. A word on this clone: Its target is not known.

CDR1 and CDR2 from the germline V gene are SGDLS and YYNGEE. Trimming took 4 bases from V and 0 from J; bases not matched to a gene: 15. The CDR3 runs to 19 residues. This TCR was recovered from a human donor with non-small cell lung cancer who had a partial response to radiotherapy plus ipilimumab. Some clones in this sample may be carry-over from other donors' samples. The rearrangement links TRBV9 to TRBJ2-3, with 9 bases aligning to TRBD2. The sample in question was peripheral blood, obtained from a patient treated with radiotherapy plus ipilimumab. The CDR3 here is CASSQAPLTSGPSTDTQYF. For the CDR3, the DNA is TGTGCCAGCAGCCAGGCTCCCCTAACTAGCGGGCCTAGCACAGATACGCAGTATTTT.